Listed below are T cell receptor beta chains from one sample, sequenced in a study of T cells in Graves' hyperthyroidism and ophthalmopathy. TCRdb redid the calling of the multiplex PCR reads with MiXCR, one entry per CDR3 protein. The top ten hold around a quarter of the sample, which has under 400,000 distinct CDR3 sequences, 15% to 18% seen once. The sequencing sample was made of blood. Receptors were obtained from a woman aged 18-30 years with Graves' hyperthyroidism that later progressed to Graves' ophthalmopathy. CDR3s include the opening cysteine and the closing phenylalanine or tryptophan. A D gene is named only where the DNA matches it firmly. The size field is filled for only some rows; it gives once, few, many or a size class.

NA	many	TRBV12-3/TRBV12-4	TRBJ1-1	CASSPSAGVDTEAFF	TGTGCCAGCAGCCCTTCCGCAGGGGTGGACACTGAAGCTTTCTTT
TRBD2	many	TRBV27	TRBJ2-1	CASSPSGNNYNEQFF	TGTGCCAGCAGTCCGAGCGGGAACAACTACAATGAGCAGTTCTTC
NA	NA	TRBV19	TRBJ1-2	CASEQDYYGYTF	TGTGCCAGTGAACAGGATTACTATGGCTACACCTTC
NA	NA	TRBV18	TRBJ2-3	CASSPMVRGATDTQYF	TGTGCCAGCTCCCCCATGGTCCGAGGGGCCACAGATACGCAGTATTTT
TRBD1	many	TRBV28	TRBJ2-5	CASSAPGVTGVETQYF	TGTGCCAGCAGTGCGCCGGGCGTAACAGGGGTTGAGACCCAGTACTTC
TRBD2	many	TRBV28	TRBJ2-7	CASSTPLGTSGRSYRNEQYF	TGTGCCAGCAGTACTCCCTTGGGGACTAGCGGGAGGTCCTACCGGAACGAGCAGTACTTC
NA	many	TRBV30	TRBJ2-4	CAWSGGGNIQYF	TGTGCCTGGAGTGGAGGAGGGAACATTCAGTACTTC
NA	few	TRBV20-1	TRBJ1-5	CSARDSRVSNQPQHF	TGCAGTGCTAGAGATAGCAGGGTCAGCAATCAGCCCCAGCATTTT
NA	many	TRBV6-6	TRBJ2-5	CASSYEPAGKGETQYF	TGTGCCAGCAGTTACGAGCCGGCGGGAAAAGGGGAGACCCAGTACTTC
NA	many	TRBV20-1	TRBJ2-7	CSAINGLVGQYF	TGCAGTGCTATAAATGGGCTTGTGGGGCAGTACTTC
TRBD1	many	TRBV6-1	TRBJ1-1	CASSYGTGREAFF	TGTGCCAGCAGCTACGGGACAGGGCGAGAAGCTTTCTTT
TRBD2	many	TRBV27	TRBJ2-7	CASSLSRLAGGYADEQYF	TGTGCCAGCAGTTTATCAAGACTAGCGGGAGGGTATGCGGACGAGCAGTACTTC
NA	many	TRBV20-1	TRBJ2-5	CSATKGLLQETQYF	TGCAGTGCCACCAAGGGACTTCTACAAGAGACCCAGTACTTC
NA	few	TRBV18	TRBJ1-5	CASSPLSGVNQPQHF	TGTGCCAGCTCACCACTCTCAGGGGTCAATCAGCCCCAGCATTTT
TRBD1	few	TRBV19	TRBJ1-2	CASRFYGQGENYGYTF	TGTGCCAGTAGGTTCTACGGACAGGGCGAAAACTATGGCTACACCTTC
TRBD2	NA	TRBV5-1	TRBJ2-5	CASSFAGGPQETQYF	TGCGCCAGCAGCTTTGCGGGAGGCCCTCAAGAGACCCAGTACTTC
NA	many	TRBV27	TRBJ1-1	CASSPQGTEAFF	TGTGCCAGCAGCCCACAAGGTACTGAAGCTTTCTTT
NA	many	TRBV18	TRBJ2-2	CASSTLMDEANTGELFF	TGTGCCAGCTCCACGTTGATGGACGAAGCGAACACCGGGGAGCTGTTTTTT
TRBD1	many	TRBV28	TRBJ2-7	CASSLSGTGNYEQYF	TGTGCCAGCAGTTTATCTGGGACAGGGAACTACGAGCAGTACTTC
TRBD1	NA	TRBV6-2/TRBV6-3	TRBJ1-5	CASSYATGTAYQPQHF	TGTGCCAGCAGTTACGCGACCGGGACAGCTTATCAGCCCCAGCATTTT
NA	few	TRBV29-1	TRBJ2-2	CSVILGHSNTGELFF	TGCAGCGTTATTCTTGGACACTCGAACACCGGGGAGCTGTTTTTT
NA	many	TRBV28	TRBJ2-1	CASALGGNEQFF	TGTGCCTCCGCTCTGGGCGGAAATGAGCAGTTCTTC
NA	many	TRBV5-1	TRBJ2-1	CASSLGLVNEQFF	TGCGCCAGCAGCTTGGGACTAGTCAATGAGCAGTTCTTC
NA	few	TRBV5-1	TRBJ2-3	CASSLNNPWGGTDTQYF	TGCGCCAGCAGCTTGAATAATCCTTGGGGGGGCACAGATACGCAGTATTTT
NA	few	TRBV30	TRBJ2-2	CARSGGAGTGELFF	TGTGCTCGATCAGGGGGGGCCGGCACCGGGGAGCTGTTTTTT
TRBD1	many	TRBV2	TRBJ1-6	CASKQGPENSPLHF	TGTGCCAGCAAACAGGGGCCGGAGAATTCACCCCTCCACTTT
NA	few	TRBV28	TRBJ1-2	CASRAWGGADGYTF	TGTGCCAGCAGGGCGTGGGGGGGCGCGGACGGCTACACCTTC
NA	NA	TRBV28	TRBJ2-2	CASSSGLSGELFF	TGTGCCAGCAGCTCAGGACTGTCCGGGGAGCTGTTTTTT